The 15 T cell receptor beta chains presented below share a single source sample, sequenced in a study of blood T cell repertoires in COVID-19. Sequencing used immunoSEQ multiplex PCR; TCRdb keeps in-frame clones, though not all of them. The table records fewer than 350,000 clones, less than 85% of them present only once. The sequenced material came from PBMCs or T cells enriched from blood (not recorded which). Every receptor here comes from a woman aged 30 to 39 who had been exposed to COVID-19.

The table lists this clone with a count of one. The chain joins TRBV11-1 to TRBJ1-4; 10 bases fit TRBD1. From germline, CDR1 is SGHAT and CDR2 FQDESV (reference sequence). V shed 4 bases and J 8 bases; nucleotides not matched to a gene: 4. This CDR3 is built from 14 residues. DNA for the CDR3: TGTGCCAGCAGCTCCGGGACAGGGGTCGAAAAACTGTTTTTT. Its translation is CASSSGTGVEKLFF. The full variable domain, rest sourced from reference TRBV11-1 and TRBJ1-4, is EAEVAQSPRYKITEKSQAVAFWCDPISGHATLYWYRQILGQGPELLVQFQDESVVDDSQLPKDRFSAERLKGVDSTLKIQPAELGDSAMYLCASSSGTGVEKLFFGSGTQLSVL.

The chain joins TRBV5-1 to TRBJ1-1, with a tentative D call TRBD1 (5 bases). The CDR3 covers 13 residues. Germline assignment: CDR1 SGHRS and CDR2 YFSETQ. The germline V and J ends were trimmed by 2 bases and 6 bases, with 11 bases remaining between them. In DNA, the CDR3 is TGCGCCAGCAGCTTCTCCGGGGGTCCTGAAGCTTTCTTT. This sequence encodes CASSFSGGPEAFF.

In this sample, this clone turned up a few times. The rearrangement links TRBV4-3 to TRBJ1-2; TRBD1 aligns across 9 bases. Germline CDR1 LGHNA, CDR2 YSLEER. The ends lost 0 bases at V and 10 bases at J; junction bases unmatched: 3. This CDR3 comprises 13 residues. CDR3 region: CASSQDPQGAYTF. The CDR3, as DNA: TGCGCCAGCAGCCAAGATCCACAGGGGGCCTACACCTTC.

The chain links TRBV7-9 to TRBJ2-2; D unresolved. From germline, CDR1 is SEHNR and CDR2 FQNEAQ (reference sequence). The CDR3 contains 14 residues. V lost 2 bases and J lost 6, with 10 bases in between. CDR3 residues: CASSLRRLAGELFF. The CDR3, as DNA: TGTGCCAGCAGCTTAAGGCGGTTGGCCGGGGAGCTGTTTTTT.

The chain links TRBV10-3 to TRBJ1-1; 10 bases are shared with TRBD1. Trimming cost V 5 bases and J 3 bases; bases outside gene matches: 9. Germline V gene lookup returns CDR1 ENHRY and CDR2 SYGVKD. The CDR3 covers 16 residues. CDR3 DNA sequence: TGTGCCATCAGTACCGGGACAGGGGTGGGGGACACTGAAGCTTTCTTT. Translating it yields CAISTGTGVGDTEAFF.

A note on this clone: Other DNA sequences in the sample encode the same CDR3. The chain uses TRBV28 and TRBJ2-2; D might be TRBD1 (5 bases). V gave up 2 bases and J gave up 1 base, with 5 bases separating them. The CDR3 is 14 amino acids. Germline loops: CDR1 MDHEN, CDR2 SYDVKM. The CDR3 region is CASSLTGNTGELFF. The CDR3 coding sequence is TGTGCCAGCAGTTTAACAGGGAACACCGGGGAGCTGTTTTTT.

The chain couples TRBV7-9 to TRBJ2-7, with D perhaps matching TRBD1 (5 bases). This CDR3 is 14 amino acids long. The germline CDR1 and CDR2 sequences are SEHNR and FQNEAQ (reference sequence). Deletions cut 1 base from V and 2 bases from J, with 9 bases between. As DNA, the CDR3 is TGTGCCAGCAGCTTAGTACAGGTTACCTACGAGCAGTACTTC. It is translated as CASSLVQVTYEQYF. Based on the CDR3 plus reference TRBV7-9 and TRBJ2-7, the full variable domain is DTGVSQNPRHKITKRGQNVTFRCDPISEHNRLYWYRQTLGQGPEFLTYFQNEAQLEKSRLLSDRFSAERPKGSFSTLEIQRTEQGDSAMYLCASSLVQVTYEQYFGPGTRLTVT.

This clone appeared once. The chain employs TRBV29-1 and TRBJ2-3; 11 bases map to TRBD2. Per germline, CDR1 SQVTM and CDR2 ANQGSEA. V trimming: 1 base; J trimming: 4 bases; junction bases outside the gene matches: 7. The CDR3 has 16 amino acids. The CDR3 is CSVEVAGGRRADTQYF. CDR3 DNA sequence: TGCAGCGTTGAAGTAGCGGGAGGGCGCAGAGCAGATACGCAGTATTTT.

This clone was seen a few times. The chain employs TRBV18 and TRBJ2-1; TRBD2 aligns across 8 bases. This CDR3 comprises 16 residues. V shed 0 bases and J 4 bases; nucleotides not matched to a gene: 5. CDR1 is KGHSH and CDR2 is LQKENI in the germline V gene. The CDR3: CASSPPGSGGYNEQFF. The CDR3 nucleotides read TGTGCCAGCTCACCACCGGGGAGCGGGGGTTACAATGAGCAGTTCTTC.

The CDR3 here is CATKYRALKPQHF. The CDR3 region has the DNA TGTGCCACCAAGTACAGGGCTCTCAAGCCCCAGCATTTT. The chain carries TRBV6-5 and TRBJ1-5; the D gene is possibly TRBD1 (6 bases). This CDR3 is 13 amino acids long. Between the trimmed V and J ends, which lost 10 bases and 8 bases, there was a span of 18 bases. The germline V gene encodes CDR1 MNHEY and CDR2 SVGAGI.

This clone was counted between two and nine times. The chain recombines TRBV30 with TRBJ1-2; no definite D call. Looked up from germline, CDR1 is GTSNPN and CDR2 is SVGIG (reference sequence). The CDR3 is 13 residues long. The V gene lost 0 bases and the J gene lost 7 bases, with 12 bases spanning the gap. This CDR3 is CAWSVQREIGYTF. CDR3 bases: TGTGCCTGGAGTGTACAGAGGGAGATTGGCTACACCTTC.

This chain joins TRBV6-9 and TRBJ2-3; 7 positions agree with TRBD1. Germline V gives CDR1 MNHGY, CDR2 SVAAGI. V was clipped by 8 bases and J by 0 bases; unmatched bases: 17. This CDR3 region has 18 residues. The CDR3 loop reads CASPRINQRQGSTDTQYF. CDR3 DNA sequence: TGTGCCAGCCCTAGAATTAACCAAAGACAGGGTAGCACAGATACGCAGTATTTT.

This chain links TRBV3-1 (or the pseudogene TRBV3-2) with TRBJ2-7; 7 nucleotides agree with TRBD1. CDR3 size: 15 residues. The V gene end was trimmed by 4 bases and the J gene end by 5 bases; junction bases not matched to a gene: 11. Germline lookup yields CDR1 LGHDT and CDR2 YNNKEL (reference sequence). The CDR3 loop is CASSPRLDRAHEQYF. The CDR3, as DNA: TGTGCCAGCAGCCCTAGACTTGACAGGGCTCACGAGCAGTACTTC.

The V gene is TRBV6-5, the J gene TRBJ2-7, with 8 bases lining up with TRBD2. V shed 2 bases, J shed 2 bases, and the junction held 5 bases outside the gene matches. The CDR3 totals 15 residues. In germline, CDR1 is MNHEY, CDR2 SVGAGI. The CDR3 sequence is CASSYASGSTYEQYF. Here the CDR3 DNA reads TGTGCCAGCAGTTACGCTAGCGGGTCGACCTACGAGCAGTACTTC.

CDR3 DNA: TGTGCCAGCAGCGCGAGCGCAACCGGACAGGTTTCCGGAAACACCATATATTTT. Its protein product is CASSASATGQVSGNTIYF. The chain uses TRBV9 and TRBJ1-3, with 7 bases lining up with TRBD1. The CDR3 is 18 residues long. After removal of 3 bases from V and 4 bases from J, the junction contained 16 bases not matched to a gene. CDR1 and CDR2 from the germline V gene are SGDLS and YYNGEE.